This note documents a single T cell receptor (beta chain) sequence. TCRdb's table, derived via immunoSEQ multiplex PCR, lists solely in-frame clones and lacks some. The data show about 6,800 clones, with 26% seen just once and approximately 4.5% held by the top ten. Labeling with CFSE marked 200,000 responder cells, which were plated with 200,000 irradiated, violet-dye-labeled stimulator cells. The sample comes from a study of graft-versus-host responses after intestinal transplantation. Here the sequenced sample was alloreactive CD4+ T cells from a mixed lymphocyte reaction culture, taken before intestinal transplant. Subset in this sample: CFSE-low proliferating T cells sorted from roughly 6-day pre-transplant mixed lymphocyte reaction (GvH or HvG direction). The receptor's source is a human patient who received an intestinal transplant.

This chain's CDR3 is CASSYSLAGSYGYTF. Here the CDR3 DNA reads TGTGCCAGCAGTTACTCGTTGGCAGGTTCTTATGGCTACACCTTC. This rearrangement joins TRBV6-5 to TRBJ1-2; D uncertain. Trimming cost V 0 bases and J 5 bases, with 13 bases left between them. Germline V gene sequence: CDR1 MNHEY, CDR2 SVGAGI. The CDR3 is 15 residues long.